This TCR beta chain was retrieved from a study of T cell responses to AZD1222 COVID-19 vaccine. Study-level information: Second-dose intervals of approximately 4 or approximately 12 weeks were pooled.

Clones were read by immunoSEQ multiplex PCR, and TCRdb kept only the in-frame ones, dropping some. This repertoire shows about 140,000 clones, 80% to 95% found once; its top ten account for less than 2.5%. Study-wide findings and caveats: Donors were mostly white British, more females; clonal diversity possibly underestimated. Scientists sampled the repertoires only once the peak T cell response had passed.

A remark on this clone: Antigen: not known.

This CDR3 contains 13 residues. V dropped 5 bases and J dropped 5 bases, with 12 bases sitting between them. CDR1 is SGHVS and CDR2 is FQNEAQ in the germline V gene. The material was peripheral blood, obtained on day 0 of AZD1222 vaccination. The genes are TRBV7-8 and TRBJ1-2, with D uncertain. The source is an adult in good health. CDR3 coding DNA: TGTGCCAGCAGCCTTATGGCGGGGTATGGCTACACCTTC. Translation: CASSLMAGYGYTF.